The rows below give T cell receptor beta chains drawn from one sample of a study of T cells after posttransplantation cyclophosphamide. Sequencing used immunoSEQ multiplex PCR; TCRdb keeps in-frame clones, though not all of them. The data contain some 43,000 clones, less than 95% of them singletons. Sequences were derived from PBMCs, sampled around 63 days after allogeneic stem cell transplant with posttransplant cyclophosphamide. The receptors come from a male patient aged 60 to 75 who received an allogeneic stem cell transplant from a related donor and was CMV-positive. Some T cells may have come from the graft donor. CDR3s include the opening cysteine and the closing phenylalanine or tryptophan. A D gene is named only where the DNA matches it firmly. Size is stated for part of the rows, as once, few or many counts, or as a class when the clone is expanded.

J	V	D	size	length	CDR3	DNA
TRBJ1-2	TRBV28	TRBD1	-	18	CASSGETRDRGSWYGYTF	TGTGCCAGCAGTGGGGAAACCCGGGACAGGGGGAGTTGGTATGGCTACACCTTC
TRBJ1-3	TRBV5-1	TRBD1	-	16	CASSPDGTVSGNTIYF	TGCGCCAGCAGCCCCGACGGGACAGTCTCTGGAAACACCATATATTTT
TRBJ1-5	TRBV28	-	-	17	CATLWGGIPGSNQPQHF	TGTGCCACTCTCTGGGGGGGGATCCCAGGAAGCAATCAGCCCCAGCATTTT
TRBJ1-2	TRBV5-4	-	-	13	CASSPVGDGGYTF	TGTGCCAGCAGCCCGGTCGGGGATGGTGGCTACACCTTC
TRBJ1-1	TRBV18	TRBD1	-	14	CASRLGQMNTEAFF	TGTGCCAGCCGGTTGGGACAGATGAACACTGAAGCTTTCTTT
TRBJ2-1	TRBV2	-	-	8	CASSVGFF	TGTGCCAGCAGTGTCGGGTTCTTC
TRBJ1-1	TRBV18	-	-	15	CASSRRSSGDTEAFF	TGTGCCAGCTCACGGCGGTCCTCCGGGGACACTGAAGCTTTCTTT
TRBJ1-6	TRBV11-2	-	-	18	CASSRRQDPRSYNSPLHF	TGTGCCAGCAGCCGTCGACAGGACCCGCGATCCTATAATTCACCCCTCCACTTT
TRBJ1-5	TRBV6-6	TRBD1	once	14	CASSGGQVRQPQHF	TGTGCCAGCAGCGGCGGACAGGTTCGTCAGCCCCAGCATTTT
TRBJ1-1	TRBV10-3	-	-	14	CAISERGGGAEAFF	TGTGCCATCAGTGAGCGTGGGGGCGGCGCTGAAGCTTTCTTT
TRBJ2-1	TRBV5-1	TRBD2	-	16	CASSLRGGSSYNEQFF	TGCGCCAGCAGCTTACGCGGGGGGAGCTCCTACAATGAGCAGTTCTTC